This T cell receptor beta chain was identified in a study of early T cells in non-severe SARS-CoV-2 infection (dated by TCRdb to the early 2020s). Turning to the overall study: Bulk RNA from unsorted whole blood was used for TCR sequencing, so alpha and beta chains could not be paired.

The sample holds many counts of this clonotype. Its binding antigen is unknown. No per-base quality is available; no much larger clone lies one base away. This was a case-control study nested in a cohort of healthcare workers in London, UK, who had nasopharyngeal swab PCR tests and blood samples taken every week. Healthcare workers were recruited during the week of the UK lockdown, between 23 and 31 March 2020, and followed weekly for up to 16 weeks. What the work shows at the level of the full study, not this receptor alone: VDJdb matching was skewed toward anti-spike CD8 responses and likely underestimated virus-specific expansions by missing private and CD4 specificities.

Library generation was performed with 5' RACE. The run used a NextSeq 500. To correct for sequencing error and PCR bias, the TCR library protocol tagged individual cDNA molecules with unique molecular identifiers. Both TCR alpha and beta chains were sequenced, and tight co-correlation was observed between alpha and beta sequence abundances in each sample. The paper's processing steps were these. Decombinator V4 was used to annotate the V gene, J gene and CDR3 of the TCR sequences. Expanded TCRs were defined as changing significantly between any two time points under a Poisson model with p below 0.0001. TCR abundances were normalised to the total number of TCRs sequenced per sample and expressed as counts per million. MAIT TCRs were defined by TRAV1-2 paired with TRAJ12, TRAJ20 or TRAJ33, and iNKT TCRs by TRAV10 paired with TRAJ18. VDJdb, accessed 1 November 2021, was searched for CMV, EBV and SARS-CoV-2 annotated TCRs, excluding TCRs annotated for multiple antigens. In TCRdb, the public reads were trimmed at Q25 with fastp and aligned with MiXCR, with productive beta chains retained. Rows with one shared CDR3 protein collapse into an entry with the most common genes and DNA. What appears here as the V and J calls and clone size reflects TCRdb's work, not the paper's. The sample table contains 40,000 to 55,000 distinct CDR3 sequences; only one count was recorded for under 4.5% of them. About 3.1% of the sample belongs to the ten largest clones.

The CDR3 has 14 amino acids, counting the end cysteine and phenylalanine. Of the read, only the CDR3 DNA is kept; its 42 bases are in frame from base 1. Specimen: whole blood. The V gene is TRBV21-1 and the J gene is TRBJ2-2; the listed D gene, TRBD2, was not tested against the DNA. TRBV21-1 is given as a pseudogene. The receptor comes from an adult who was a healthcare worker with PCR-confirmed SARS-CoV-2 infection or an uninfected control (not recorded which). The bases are TGTGCCAGCAGACAGCGGGAAAATAAAAGGGAGCTGTTTTTT. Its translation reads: CASRQRENKRELFF.